These 11 T cell receptor beta chains were all obtained from the same sample, sequenced in a study of blood T cell repertoires in COVID-19. Libraries were prepared by immunoSEQ multiplex PCR; TCRdb keeps only in-frame clonotypes and omits some of them. The sample comprises about 99,000 clones, approximately 83% of which are singletons, and approximately 3.6% rests with the top ten. Sequenced sample: peripheral blood. The receptors originated from a woman older than 75 with active or convalescent COVID-19.

The chain employs TRBV10-3 and TRBJ1-2; TRBD1 matches at 7 bases. This CDR3 comprises 14 residues. The V segment lost 2 bases and the J segment 2 bases; nucleotides outside the gene matches: 2. The germline gives CDR1 ENHRY, CDR2 SYGVKD. In DNA form, the CDR3 reads TGTGCCATCAGTGAGACGACAGGGAACTATGGCTACACCTTC. Translating gives CAISETTGNYGYTF.

The V call is TRBV19, the J call TRBJ2-7, with TRBD1 matching 10 bases. The CDR3 sequence is 13 residues long. V dropped 6 bases and J dropped 5; count of bases not matched to a gene: 4. Germline CDR1 reads LNHDA; CDR2 reads SQIVND (reference sequence). The CDR3 sequence is CASRRQGANEQYF. The CDR3 DNA sequence: TGTGCCAGTAGGCGACAGGGGGCAAACGAGCAGTACTTC.

This chain connects TRBV5-4 to TRBJ2-4, with 9 positions matching TRBD1. The J segment lost 4 bases and the V segment lost 4 bases, leaving 9 bases of the junction unmatched. This CDR3 comprises 16 residues. Per germline, CDR1 SGHNT and CDR2 YYREEE (reference sequence). In DNA form, the CDR3 reads TGTGCCAGCAGCCTAAAAAGGGGACAGGGAAAAAACATTCAGTACTTC. Protein product: CASSLKRGQGKNIQYF.

CDR3 coding DNA: TGTGCCAGCAGCGGGACTTCCACTAGCACAGATACGCAGTATTTT. Amino acid sequence: CASSGTSTSTDTQYF. The genes are TRBV5-4 and TRBJ2-3; D perhaps matches TRBD2 (6 bases). CDR1 and CDR2 (germline): SGHNT, YYREEE (reference sequence). Trimming removed 4 bases from V and 0 bases from J, with 12 bases in between. This CDR3 is built from 15 residues. Variable domain in full (rest from reference TRBV5-4 and TRBJ2-3): ETGVTQSPTHLIKTRGQQVTLRCSSQSGHNTVSWYQQALGQGPQFIFQYYREEENGRGNFPPRFSGLQFPNYSSELNVNALELDDSALYLCASSGTSTSTDTQYFGPGTRLTVL.

The chain is built from TRBV4-1 and TRBJ1-2; a weak D match, TRBD1 (5 bases). Germline V gene sequence: CDR1 MGHRA, CDR2 YSYEKL. V dropped 0 bases and J dropped 8 bases, with 16 bases sitting between them. There are 15 residues in the CDR3. The CDR3 nucleotides are TGCGCCAGCAGCCAAGATCGCCAGGGACTTTGGGGCTACACCTTC. As protein: CASSQDRQGLWGYTF.

The rearrangement uses TRBV5-1 and TRBJ2-1, with D unresolved. There are 15 residues in the CDR3. Germline V CDR1 and CDR2: SGHRS, YFSETQ. V was trimmed by 1 base and J by 4 bases, leaving 12 bases between them. The CDR3 spells CASSLNSPGYNEQFF. The CDR3 coding sequence is TGCGCCAGCAGCTTGAACAGTCCTGGGTACAATGAGCAGTTCTTC.

The chain is built from TRBV5-1 and TRBJ1-5, with unresolved D. CDR1 and CDR2 (germline): SGHRS, YFSETQ. This CDR3 is 14 amino acids long. The V end was cut by 0 bases, the J end by 4 bases, with 8 bases between. CDR3: CASSLGPQNQPQHF. In DNA, the CDR3 is TGCGCCAGCAGCTTGGGGCCGCAGAATCAGCCCCAGCATTTT.

This sequence joins TRBV19 and TRBJ1-2; D gene uncertain. The germline V gene encodes CDR1 LNHDA and CDR2 SQIVND (reference sequence). This CDR3 has 13 amino acids. Deletions cut 3 bases from V and 1 base from J, with 6 bases between. CDR3 DNA sequence: TGTGCCAGTAGTATCTCCGTTAACTATGGCTACACCTTC. As protein: CASSISVNYGYTF.

The chain links TRBV3-1 (or the pseudogene TRBV3-2) to TRBJ2-7; possible D gene TRBD2, 6 bases. This CDR3 is 13 amino acids long. Per the germline V gene, CDR1 is LGHDT and CDR2 is YNNKEL (reference sequence). Trimming left V 3 bases short and J 2 bases short, with 8 bases between. The CDR3 coding sequence is TGTGCCAGCAGCCAGGCGGGACCCTACGAGCAGTACTTC. Encoded protein: CASSQAGPYEQYF.

The rearrangement uses TRBV2 and TRBJ1-2; no definite D call. V was trimmed by 5 bases and J by 8 bases, leaving 12 bases between them. Germline values: CDR1 SNHLY, CDR2 FYNNEI. This CDR3 is 12 amino acids long. This CDR3 is CASSSGVRGYTF. The DNA for the CDR3 is TGTGCCAGCAGTTCCGGGGTGCGGGGCTACACCTTC.

This clone was detected a few times. The CDR3 nucleotides are TGTGCCAGCAACCCGGGACTAGCAACGGCGAATGAGCAGTTCTTC. As protein: CASNPGLATANEQFF. This chain uses TRBV2 with TRBJ2-1; 9 nucleotides line up with TRBD2. This CDR3 spans 15 amino acids. The junction had 11 bases not matched to a gene; V was cut back by 7 bases and J by 7 bases. Germline V CDR1 and CDR2: SNHLY, FYNNEI. The whole variable domain, filled in from reference TRBV2 and TRBJ2-1, reads EPEVTQTPSHQVTQMGQEVILRCVPISNHLYFYWYRQILGQKVEFLVSFYNNEISEKSEIFDDQFSVERPDGSNFTLKIRSTKLEDSAMYFCASNPGLATANEQFFGPGTRLTVL.